This TCR beta chain was observed in a study of Tregs in tolerant kidney transplant recipients (dated by TCRdb to the late 2010s). Study-wide context: Additional Treg samples were obtained by sorting recipient CD4+CD25+CD127- cells from an approximately 3-day mixed lymphocyte reaction with belatacept, in some cases after a subsequent approximately 5-day donor restimulation. Antibodies distinguished recipient from donor cells when sorting primary belatacept mixed lymphocyte reaction cultures. Before combined kidney and bone marrow transplantation, this study identified donor-specific regulatory T cells using TCRbeta sequencing and then followed those same cells after transplant. TCRbeta repertoire sequencing was used in a few healthy controls to compare several methods for expanding Tregs specific for an allogeneic donor. General conclusions and limits of the study: Expanding Tregs with activated donor B cells appeared to identify the most biologically relevant and donor-specific TCRbeta repertoire. Although technical replication error seemed to be minimal, the question of biological reproducibility was not addressed directly. Because the study included only a small number of patients, the results must be confirmed in larger populations and under other immunosuppression protocols.

Points on this clone: The antigen this receptor binds is unknown. No much larger clone exists at a distance of one base, and base qualities are not known.

For TCRbeta CDR3 sequencing, genomic DNA was extracted from sorted cells using the QIAGEN DNeasy Blood and Tissue Kit. High-throughput TCRbeta CDR3 sequencing, which included PCR amplification with bias correction and internal controls, was done commercially through immunoSEQ. The authors' pipeline ran thus. A unique productive TCRbeta sequence was defined by the CDR3 nucleotide sequence when primers matched, and otherwise by the CDR3 amino acid sequence together with the Vbeta and Jbeta genes. Donor-reactive sequences were defined as at least 5-fold expanded in CFSE-low cells versus unstimulated cells, with frequency of at least 0.01% in CFSE-low cells. Jensen-Shannon divergence, calculated on the top 100 TCRbeta sequences ranked by frequency, was used to quantify repertoire divergence. For samples with multiple sequencing runs, sorting error was corrected in each run separately before the runs were combined. TCRdb stores this immuneACCESS table with in-frame sequences only. Part of the clones is absent; in the studies checked, under half of the shortfall reflects unresolved V genes, and no reason is known for the rest. V, J and clone size reflect that table, while D and trimming were determined from the DNA. This sample has 16,000 or so clones in its table, and approximately 60% of those were observed once. The ten largest clonotypes hold approximately 3% of the sample.

The CDR1 and CDR2 encoded by the germline V gene (reference sequence) are SGHNT and YYREEE. The junction shows trimming of 4 bases on V and 0 bases on J, and the gene matches do not reach 7 bases of it. The CDR3 covers 16 residues, taking in both the cysteine and the phenylalanine. Just the 48-base CDR3 DNA is kept, in frame starting at base 1. Blood from healthy controls was obtained either as purchased buffy coats or from healthy volunteers. Healthy control blood was processed to PBMCs by Ficoll density gradient and cryopreserved, and patient PBMCs were collected before and after transplant. Sequenced sample: Tregs from blood cultured with allogeneic cells. The V and J segments used are TRBV5-4 and TRBJ2-4; the junction holds 7 bases that match TRBD2. The sequence came from a human donor in good health. The CDR3 is CASSLSGVLAKNIQYF. The DNA is as follows: TGTGCCAGCAGCCTAAGCGGGGTACTAGCCAAAAACATTCAGTACTTC.